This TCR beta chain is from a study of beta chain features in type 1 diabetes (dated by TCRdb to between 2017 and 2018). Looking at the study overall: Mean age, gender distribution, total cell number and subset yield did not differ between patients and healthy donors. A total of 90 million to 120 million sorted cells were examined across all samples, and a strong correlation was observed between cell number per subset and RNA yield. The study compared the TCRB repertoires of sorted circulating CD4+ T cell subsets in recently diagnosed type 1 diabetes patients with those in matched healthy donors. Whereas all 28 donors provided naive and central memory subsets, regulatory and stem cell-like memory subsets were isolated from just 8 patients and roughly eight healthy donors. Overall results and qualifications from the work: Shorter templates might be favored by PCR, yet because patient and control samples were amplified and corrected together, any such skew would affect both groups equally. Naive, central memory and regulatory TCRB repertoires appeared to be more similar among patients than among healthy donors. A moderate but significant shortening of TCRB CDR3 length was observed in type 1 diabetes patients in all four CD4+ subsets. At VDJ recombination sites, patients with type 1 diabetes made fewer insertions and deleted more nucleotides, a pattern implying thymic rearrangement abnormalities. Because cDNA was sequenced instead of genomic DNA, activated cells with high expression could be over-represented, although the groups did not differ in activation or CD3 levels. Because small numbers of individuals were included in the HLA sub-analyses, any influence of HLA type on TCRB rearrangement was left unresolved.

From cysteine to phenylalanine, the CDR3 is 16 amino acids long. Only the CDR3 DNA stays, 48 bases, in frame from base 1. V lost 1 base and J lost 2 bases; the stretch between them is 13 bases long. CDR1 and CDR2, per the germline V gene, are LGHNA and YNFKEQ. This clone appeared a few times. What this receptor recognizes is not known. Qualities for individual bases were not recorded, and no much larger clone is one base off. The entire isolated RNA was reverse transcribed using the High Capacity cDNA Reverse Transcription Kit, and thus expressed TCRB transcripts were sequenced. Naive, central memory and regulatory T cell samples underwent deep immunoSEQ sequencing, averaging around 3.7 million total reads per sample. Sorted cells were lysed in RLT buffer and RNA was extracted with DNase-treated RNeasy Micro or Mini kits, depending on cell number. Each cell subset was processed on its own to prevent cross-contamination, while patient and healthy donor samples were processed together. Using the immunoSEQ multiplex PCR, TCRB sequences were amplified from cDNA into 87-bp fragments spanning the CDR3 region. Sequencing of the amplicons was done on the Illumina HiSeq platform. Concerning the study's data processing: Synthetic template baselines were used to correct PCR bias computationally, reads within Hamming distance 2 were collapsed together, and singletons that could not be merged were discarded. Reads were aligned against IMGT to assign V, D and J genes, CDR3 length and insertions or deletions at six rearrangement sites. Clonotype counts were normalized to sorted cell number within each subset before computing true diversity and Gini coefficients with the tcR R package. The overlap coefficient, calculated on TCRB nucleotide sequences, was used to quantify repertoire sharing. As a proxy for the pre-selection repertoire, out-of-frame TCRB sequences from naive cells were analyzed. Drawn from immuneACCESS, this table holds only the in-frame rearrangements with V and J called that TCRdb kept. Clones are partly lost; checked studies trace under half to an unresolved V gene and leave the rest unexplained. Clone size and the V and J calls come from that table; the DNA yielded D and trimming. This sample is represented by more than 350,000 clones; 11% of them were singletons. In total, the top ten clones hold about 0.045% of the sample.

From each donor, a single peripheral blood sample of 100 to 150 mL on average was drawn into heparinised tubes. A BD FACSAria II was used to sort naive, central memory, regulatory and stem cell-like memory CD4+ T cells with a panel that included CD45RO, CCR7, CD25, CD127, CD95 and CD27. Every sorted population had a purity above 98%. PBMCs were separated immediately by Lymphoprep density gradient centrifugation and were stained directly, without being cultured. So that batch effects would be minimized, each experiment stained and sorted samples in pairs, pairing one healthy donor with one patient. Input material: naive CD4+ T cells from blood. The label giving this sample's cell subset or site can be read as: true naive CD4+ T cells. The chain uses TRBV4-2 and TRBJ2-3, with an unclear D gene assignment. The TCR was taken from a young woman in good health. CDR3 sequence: CASSQAPGPNTDTQYF. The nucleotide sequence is TGTGCCAGCAGCCAAGCTCCCGGGCCCAACACAGATACGCAGTATTTT.